This TCR beta chain was identified in a study of T and B cells in COVID-19 patients. Background on the study: COVID-19 patients gave peripheral blood either during active infection or after recovery. 18 of 20 active-infection patients had comorbidities associated with unfavorable COVID-19 outcome.

Multiplex PCR with BIOMED2 TRB-A/B primer pools amplified TRB rearrangements. TCRdb re-called the multiplex PCR reads through MiXCR, storing one row per CDR3 protein. Altogether roughly 21,000 distinct CDR3 sequences are present, approximately 30% being singletons, with the ten largest covering approximately 2%. From blood, about 230-500 ng of genomic DNA served as TRB template. Germline V gives CDR1 DFQATT, CDR2 SNEGSKA (reference sequence). Trimming removed 4 bases from V and 4 bases from J; junction bases left unmatched: 7. The CDR3 length is 13 residues. This receptor was obtained from a human donor who had recovered from COVID-19. The material sequenced was blood. The chain uses TRBV20-1 and TRBJ2-7, with 7 bases fitting TRBD1. CDR3 sequence: CSAMGTGEYEQYF. DNA of the CDR3: TGCAGTGCTATGGGTACAGGGGAATACGAGCAGTACTTC.